One and the same sample provided the 30 T cell receptor beta chains below, sequenced in a study of T cells in Graves' hyperthyroidism and ophthalmopathy. RNA transcripts provided the source from which TCR beta CDR3 regions were amplified. The TCR CDR3 was amplified in a first-round RT-PCR using the HTBI primer set. Via MiXCR, TCRdb re-called the multiplex PCR reads, giving one row per CDR3 protein. The data show a few hundred thousand distinct CDR3 sequences, approximately 44% seen once. Material: peripheral blood or thyroid tissue (not recorded which). The source is a woman aged 18-30 years with Graves' hyperthyroidism.

The chain joins TRBV9 to TRBJ1-1, with TRBD1 as a possible D gene (5 bases). Germline V gives CDR1 SGDLS, CDR2 YYNGEE. Between the trimmed V and J ends, which lost 3 bases and 5 bases, there was a span of 17 bases. The CDR3 is 15 amino acids. Here the CDR3 DNA reads TGTGCCAGCAGCGCAACAGGACGGGGGAGAACTGAAGCTTTCTTT. It yields the protein CASSATGRGRTEAFF. The full variable domain, rest sourced from reference TRBV9 and TRBJ1-1, is DSGVTQTPKHLITATGQRVTLRCSPRSGDLSVYWYQQSLDQGLQFLIQYYNGEERAKGNILERFSAQQFPDLHSELNLSSLELGDSALYFCASSATGRGRTEAFFGQGTRLTVV.

The V gene is TRBV29-1, the J gene TRBJ1-4; no clear D. V lost 6 bases to trimming and J lost 5 bases, with 10 bases between them. CDR1 is SQVTM and CDR2 is ANQGSEA in the germline V gene. This CDR3 has 12 amino acids. CDR3 in DNA: TGCAGCGTACGACAACCCAATGAAAAACTGTTTTTT. This encodes CSVRQPNEKLFF.

This clonotype has just a few counts. A read error may produce the germline difference seen at one junction end. The rearrangement joins TRBV10-3 to TRBJ2-5, with 7 bases lining up with TRBD1. This CDR3 spans 15 amino acids. CDR1 and CDR2 (germline): ENHRY, SYGVKD. As DNA, the CDR3 is TGTGCCAGCAGTGATCTGGGGACAGAAGAAGAGACCCAGTACTTC. This gives the protein CASSDLGTEEETQYF.

The rearrangement joins TRBV2 to TRBJ1-1; D not certain. The germline gives CDR1 SNHLY, CDR2 FYNNEI. The CDR3 has 12 amino acids. The V and J ends lost 4 bases and 6 bases respectively, with 9 bases between them. The CDR3, as DNA: TGTGCCAGCAGTGTTGGAGTCTCTGAAGCTTTCTTT. As protein: CASSVGVSEAFF.

The V gene is TRBV24-1, the J gene TRBJ1-5; D remains unclear. V dropped 4 bases and J dropped 1 base, with 4 bases sitting between them. Germline V gene data show CDR1 as KGHDR and CDR2 as SFDVKD. This CDR3 has 13 residues. CDR3 sequence (DNA): TGTGCCACCAGTGACGGCAGCAATCAGCCCCAGCATTTT. It is translated as CATSDGSNQPQHF.

The rearrangement links TRBV7-6 to TRBJ2-7, with D tentatively TRBD1 (6 bases). The CDR3 sequence is 12 residues long. The germline CDR1 and CDR2 sequences are SGHVS and FNYEAQ. V was pared by 10 bases and J by 3 bases, with 13 bases between. This CDR3 is CANPRTDYEQYF. The CDR3 DNA follows: TGTGCCAACCCTCGGACAGACTACGAGCAGTACTTC.

This clonotype was counted only a few times. The chain recombines TRBV6-1 with TRBJ1-1; no clear D. The CDR3 consists of 14 residues. Germline lookup yields CDR1 MNHNS and CDR2 SASEGT. V lost 0 bases and J 4 bases, leaving 9 bases between the germline ends. The CDR3 here is CASSEAGSRTEAFF. The CDR3 DNA sequence: TGTGCCAGCAGTGAAGCCGGGAGTCGCACTGAAGCTTTCTTT.

Many counts were recorded for this clonotype. The chain is built from TRBV29-1 and TRBJ1-5; D not certain. With 7 bases removed from V and 0 bases from J, the gap between germline ends came to 10 bases. The CDR3 contains 13 residues. Germline V CDR1 and CDR2: SQVTM, ANQGSEA. The CDR3 region is CSARLGSNQPQHF. CDR3 in DNA: TGCAGCGCCCGTTTGGGTAGCAATCAGCCCCAGCATTTT.

The genes are TRBV24-1 and TRBJ2-2; D might be TRBD1 (5 bases). Germline V gene data show CDR1 as KGHDR and CDR2 as SFDVKD. The CDR3 runs 16 residues. V was shortened by 3 bases and J by 3 bases, with 13 bases between the two germline ends. The CDR3 protein is CATSDADSRDTGELFF. The CDR3 DNA is TGTGCCACCAGTGATGCAGACAGTAGGGACACCGGGGAGCTGTTTTTT.

In its sample, this clonotype was seen a few times. The junction shows a germline mismatch at one end, possibly a read error. Here the CDR3 reads CASSYRGGGNQPQHF. DNA of the CDR3: TGTGCCAGCAGTTACCGAGGAGGTGGCAATCAGCCCCAGCATTTT. The rearrangement uses TRBV24-1 and TRBJ1-5; no reliable D call. Germline V CDR1 and CDR2: KGHDR, SFDVKD. This CDR3 is 15 amino acids long.

This clonotype was observed a few times. The V call is TRBV7-9, the J call TRBJ1-4; D not certain. This CDR3 comprises 15 residues. Germline CDR1 and CDR2: SEHNR and FQNEAQ (reference sequence). V was cut by 5 bases and J by 2 bases, with 12 bases left in between. CDR3 sequence: CASSLQVATNEKLFF. The CDR3 DNA follows: TGTGCCAGCAGCCTCCAGGTTGCGACTAATGAAAAACTGTTTTTT.

To note about this clonotype: The junction does not match germline at one end; this may be a read error. The chain employs TRBV15 and TRBJ2-6, with TRBD2 matching over 12 bases. The CDR3 covers 13 residues. Looked up from germline, CDR1 is LNHNV and CDR2 is YYDKDF (reference sequence). In DNA, the CDR3 is TGTGCCATCAGGACTAGCGGGGCCTACGTCCTGACTTTC. Translating it yields CAIRTSGAYVLTF.

In this sample, this clonotype turned up a few times. The rearrangement uses TRBV5-6 and TRBJ1-4, with 9 bases lining up with TRBD1. Trimming removed 0 bases from V and 6 bases from J; junction bases left unmatched: 9. This CDR3 spans 17 amino acids. Germline V lookup: CDR1 SGHDT, CDR2 YYEEEE. CDR3 sequence (DNA): TGTGCCAGCAGCTTGGGGACAGGGGAGAGTGAGGATGAAAAACTGTTTTTT. It encodes CASSLGTGESEDEKLFF. The full variable domain, its missing parts supplied by reference TRBV5-6 and TRBJ1-4, is DAGVTQSPTHLIKTRGQQVTLRCSPKSGHDTVSWYQQALGQGPQFIFQYYEEEERQRGNFPDRFSGHQFPNYSSELNVNALLLGDSALYLCASSLGTGESEDEKLFFGSGTQLSVL.

J is TRBJ2-2 and V is TRBV12-3 or TRBV12-4; D ambiguous. Trimming shortened V by 5 bases and J by 8 bases, and 9 bases separated the two germline ends. The CDR3 sequence is 12 residues long. CDR3 loop: CASSETEGELFF. CDR3 in DNA: TGTGCCAGCAGTGAAACCGAGGGGGAGCTGTTTTTT.

V usage is TRBV2 and J usage is TRBJ2-7; no reliable D call. Per germline, CDR1 SNHLY and CDR2 FYNNEI. Trimming left V 6 bases short and J 3 bases short, with 6 bases between. This CDR3 spans 11 amino acids. The CDR3 DNA follows: TGTGCCAGCAGGCCTAACTACGAGCAGTACTTC. It codes for CASRPNYEQYF. The variable domain in full, completed from reference TRBV2 and TRBJ2-7, reads EPEVTQTPSHQVTQMGQEVILRCVPISNHLYFYWYRQILGQKVEFLVSFYNNEISEKSEIFDDQFSVERPDGSNFTLKIRSTKLEDSAMYFCASRPNYEQYFGPGTRLTVT.

In its sample, this clonotype was seen many times. The gene calls are TRBV20-1 and TRBJ1-2; 9 bases match TRBD1. Germline lookup yields CDR1 DFQATT and CDR2 SNEGSKA (reference sequence). The junction had 8 bases not matched to a gene; V was cut back by 2 bases and J by 7 bases. This CDR3 spans 14 amino acids. Here the CDR3 DNA reads TGCAGTGCTAGACCGGGACCGACAGGGGGTGGCTACACCTTC. Translating it yields CSARPGPTGGGYTF.

This clonotype has only a few counts. The chain joins TRBV20-1 to TRBJ1-1, with a possible D match to TRBD1 (6 bases). V was shortened by 4 bases and J by 2 bases, with 8 bases between the two germline ends. Per germline, CDR1 DFQATT and CDR2 SNEGSKA (reference sequence). CDR3 length: 12 residues. In DNA form, the CDR3 reads TGCAGTGCTACACAGGGTAACACTGAAGCTTTCTTT. Translating it yields CSATQGNTEAFF.

This clonotype was seen only a few times. This chain uses TRBV7-9 with TRBJ1-6, with 8 positions matching TRBD1. The ends lost 6 bases at V and 8 bases at J; junction bases unmatched: 9. CDR1 and CDR2 from the germline V gene are SEHNR and FQNEAQ (reference sequence). This CDR3 region has 15 residues. The CDR3 here is CASSLTGGGDSPLHF. CDR3 nucleotides: TGTGCCAGCAGTCTTACAGGGGGTGGGGATTCACCCCTCCACTTT.

This clonotype was observed many times. The chain couples TRBV7-9 to TRBJ1-5; D is undetermined. V was cut by 1 base and J by 4 bases, with 5 bases left in between. The CDR3 extends over 13 amino acids. The V gene's germline CDR1 is SEHNR and CDR2 FQNEAQ (reference sequence). CDR3 residues: CASSLDANQPQHF. CDR3 DNA: TGTGCCAGCAGCTTAGACGCAAATCAGCCCCAGCATTTT.

This clonotype was seen only a few times. The CDR3 DNA reads as TGTGCCAGCAGCGTAGATATCCAGGCCATCTCCGACCCTGGCTACACCTTC. Translation: CASSVDIQAISDPGYTF. The chain joins TRBV9 to TRBJ1-2; D remains ambiguous. Trimming cost V 0 bases and J 7 bases, with 22 bases left between them. The CDR3 length is 17 residues. Germline V CDR1 and CDR2: SGDLS, YYNGEE.

The J gene is TRBJ2-5, the V gene TRBV2; D tentatively reads TRBD1 or TRBD2 (5 bases each). Looked up from germline, CDR1 is SNHLY and CDR2 is FYNNEI. Trimming took off 1 base at V and 1 base at J, with 10 bases between the two ends. The CDR3 has 15 amino acids. The CDR3 loop is CASSEVGDGQETQYF. The CDR3 DNA reads TGTGCCAGCAGTGAAGTGGGGGACGGCCAAGAGACCCAGTACTTC. The full variable domain, completed using reference TRBV2 and TRBJ2-5, is EPEVTQTPSHQVTQMGQEVILRCVPISNHLYFYWYRQILGQKVEFLVSFYNNEISEKSEIFDDQFSVERPDGSNFTLKIRSTKLEDSAMYFCASSEVGDGQETQYFGPGTRLLVL.

The chain is built from TRBV15 and TRBJ2-7; the match to TRBD2 covers 14 bases. The CDR3 contains 15 residues. Germline V CDR1 and CDR2: LNHNV, YYDKDF (reference sequence). J lost 5 bases, V lost 10 bases, and 10 bases had no gene match. CDR3 DNA sequence: TGTGCCAGCAGTCCGGGACTAGCGGGAGATGACGAGCAGTACTTC. Translating it yields CASSPGLAGDDEQYF.

This chain uses TRBV20-1 with TRBJ1-6, with TRBD1 identical over 7 bases. Germline loops: CDR1 DFQATT, CDR2 SNEGSKA (reference sequence). V shed 5 bases and J 8 bases; nucleotides not matched to a gene: 6. The CDR3 runs 13 residues. The CDR3 is CSAEGAIYSPLHF. The CDR3 DNA follows: TGCAGTGCTGAGGGGGCGATTTATTCACCCCTCCACTTT.

As for this clonotype: Since a much larger clone is just one base distant, this may be a read error. The V gene is TRBV7-7, the J gene TRBJ2-7; weak D call: TRBD2 (6 bases). CDR3 length: 13 residues. Germline CDR1 is SSHAT and CDR2 is FNYEAQ (reference sequence). The chain's CDR3 is CASSPGGAYEQHF. CDR3 DNA sequence: TGTGCCAGCAGCCCAGGAGGGGCCTACGAGCAGCACTTC. The complete variable domain, with remaining parts taken from reference TRBV7-7 and TRBJ2-7, reads GAGVSQSPRYKVTKRGQDVTLRCDPISSHATLYWYQQALGQGPEFLTYFNYEAQPDKSGLPSDRFSAERPEGSISTLTIQRTEQRDSAMYRCASSPGGAYEQHFGPGTRLTVT.

The chain is built from TRBV2 and TRBJ1-4, with TRBD1 as a possible D gene (6 bases). The CDR3 loop spans 13 amino acids. Germline V CDR1 and CDR2: SNHLY, FYNNEI. V was shortened by 2 bases and J by 11 bases, with 12 bases between the two germline ends. The CDR3, as DNA: TGTGCCAGCAGTGAAAGGACAGTGGGGAAACTGTTTTTT. Protein: CASSERTVGKLFF.

The sample holds a few counts of this clonotype. The chain is built from TRBV7-9 and TRBJ1-1; D uncertain. Trimming took 1 base from V and 0 from J, leaving 12 bases between them. The CDR3 has 16 residues. Germline loops: CDR1 SEHNR, CDR2 FQNEAQ (reference sequence). CDR3 loop: CASSLGVGRLNTEAFF. The CDR3 DNA reads TGTGCCAGCAGCTTAGGGGTTGGCAGGCTGAACACTGAAGCTTTCTTT.

This clonotype was seen repeatedly, ten times or more. The gene calls are TRBV2 and TRBJ1-1, with 7 bases aligning to TRBD1. Trimming at V came to 5 bases and at J to 5 bases, leaving 5 bases not matched to a gene. Germline-derived CDR1 and CDR2 are SNHLY and FYNNEI. The CDR3 sequence is 13 residues long. This CDR3 reads CASSMGQLTEAFF. CDR3 nucleotides: TGTGCCAGCAGTATGGGACAGCTAACTGAAGCTTTCTTT.

CDR3: CASSLGTGGTTEAFF. The CDR3, as DNA: TGTGCCAGCAGCTTAGGGACAGGGGGTACCACTGAAGCTTTCTTT. The chain has TRBV7-6 and TRBJ1-1; 10 nucleotides agree with TRBD1. The CDR3 is 15 residues long. V dropped 1 base and J dropped 4; count of bases not matched to a gene: 3. CDR1 SGHVS and CDR2 FNYEAQ come from the germline V gene.

This clonotype has a handful of counts. The rearrangement uses TRBV6-4 and TRBJ1-2, with no clear D. The CDR3 extends over 13 amino acids. V lost 11 bases to trimming and J lost 0 bases, with 13 bases between them. The germline CDR1 and CDR2 sequences are MRHNA and SNTAGT. The CDR3 spells CAAYKTSNYGYTF. Here the CDR3 DNA reads TGTGCCGCATACAAGACTTCTAACTATGGCTACACCTTC.

The chain links TRBV7-2 to TRBJ2-5; no firm D call. The CDR3 has 15 residues. Trimming took 0 bases from V and 2 from J, leaving 10 bases between them. CDR1 and CDR2 (germline): SGHTA, FQGNSA. The CDR3 region has the DNA TGTGCCAGCAGCTTAGCTAGGGAACAGCAAGAGACCCAGTACTTC. This translates into CASSLAREQQETQYF.